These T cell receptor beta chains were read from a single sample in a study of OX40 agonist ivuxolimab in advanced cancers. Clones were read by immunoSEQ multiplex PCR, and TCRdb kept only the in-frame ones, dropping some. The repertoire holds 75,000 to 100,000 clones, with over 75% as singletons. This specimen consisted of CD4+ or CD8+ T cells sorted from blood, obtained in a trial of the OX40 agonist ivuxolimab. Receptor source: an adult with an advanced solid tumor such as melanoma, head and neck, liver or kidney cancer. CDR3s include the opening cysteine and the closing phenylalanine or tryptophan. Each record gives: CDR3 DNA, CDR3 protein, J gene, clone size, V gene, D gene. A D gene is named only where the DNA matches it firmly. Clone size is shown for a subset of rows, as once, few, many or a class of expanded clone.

TGTGCCATCAGTGAGAGACAGGGGGGCTTCAGCTCCTACGAGCAGTACTTC,CAISERQGGFSSYEQYF,TRBJ2-7,NA,TRBV10-3,TRBD1
TGTGCCAGCAGCTTAGGGGGCCGAGCCCGTGCGGCCTATGGCTACACCTTC,CASSLGGRARAAYGYTF,TRBJ1-2,NA,TRBV5-6,TRBD1
TGTGCCAGCAGCCCCGGGACTAGTAAAGAGACCCAGTACTTC,CASSPGTSKETQYF,TRBJ2-5,NA,TRBV7-6,TRBD2
TGTGCCAGCAGCTTGGCGGGAGGGGGCAATGAGCAGTTCTTC,CASSLAGGGNEQFF,TRBJ2-1,NA,TRBV7-3,TRBD2
TGTGCCAGCAGTTTTACCCCCAGGAGCAATGAGCAGTTCTTC,CASSFTPRSNEQFF,TRBJ2-1,once,TRBV6-6,NA
TGCAGCGTTGAGAAGGGGGGGAAGAGGAGTGAGCAGTTCTTC,CSVEKGGKRSEQFF,TRBJ2-1,once,TRBV29-1,NA
TGTGCCAGCAGCTTAGAAGAGGGGGGGAGCAATCAGCCCCAGCATTTT,CASSLEEGGSNQPQHF,TRBJ1-5,NA,TRBV11-3,NA
TGTGCCGGGGTAGGAGGGGGGATGAACACTGAAGCTTTCTTT,CAGVGGGMNTEAFF,TRBJ1-1,few,TRBV7-9,NA
TGTGCCTGGGGGACACTCTCTGGAAACACCATATATTTT,CAWGTLSGNTIYF,TRBJ1-3,NA,TRBV30,NA
TGCGCCAGCAGCTCCTGGGGCCGGGGGGGACAAGAGACCCAGTACTTC,CASSSWGRGGQETQYF,TRBJ2-5,once,TRBV5-1,TRBD2
TGCGCCAGCAGCTTGGGGGGACTAGCGCGATACGAGCAGTACTTC,CASSLGGLARYEQYF,TRBJ2-7,NA,TRBV5-1,TRBD2
TGTGCCAGCAGTTACCAAGGTCGCACTGAAGCTTTCTTT,CASSYQGRTEAFF,TRBJ1-1,NA,TRBV6-5,NA
TGTGCCAGCAGCAAATCTGCCCCCGGTGCTAGCGGGAGGGCGGGTGAGCAGTTCTTC,CASSKSAPGASGRAGEQFF,TRBJ2-1,NA,TRBV21-1,NA
TGTGCCAGTATGAGGGGGCAGGGCAGGGAAGAGACCCAGTACTTC,CASMRGQGREETQYF,TRBJ2-5,NA,TRBV6-5,TRBD1
TGTGCCAGCAGCCGGACAGGGCCCTACGAGCAGTACTTC,CASSRTGPYEQYF,TRBJ2-7,NA,TRBV6-1,TRBD1
TGTGCCAGCACCCCATTACCAGGACAGGGGGCTGATGAGCAGTTCTTC,CASTPLPGQGADEQFF,TRBJ2-1,NA,TRBV6-6,TRBD1
TGTGCCAGCAGCCAAGATTTAGGGACTAGCCCCTACGAGCAGTACTTC,CASSQDLGTSPYEQYF,TRBJ2-7,NA,TRBV4-2,TRBD2
TGCGCCAGCAGCCAAGGTCAAGGGTGGGGGAATCAGCCCCAGCATTTT,CASSQGQGWGNQPQHF,TRBJ1-5,NA,TRBV4-1,NA
TGTGCCAGCAGTGAGCTCCAGGGCGGCTCGCTGTTTTTT,CASSELQGGSLFF,TRBJ1-4,NA,TRBV6-4,NA
TGTGCCAGCAGCTTGGCAAAGACTAGCGGGAGTGGCGAGCAGTACTTC,CASSLAKTSGSGEQYF,TRBJ2-7,NA,TRBV5-8,TRBD2
TGTGCCAGCAGCCCGACAGGGCTTAGCAATCAGCCCCAGCATTTT,CASSPTGLSNQPQHF,TRBJ1-5,NA,TRBV11-2,TRBD1
TGCGCCAGCAGCCCAGCTAGCGGGTACAATGAGCAGTTCTTC,CASSPASGYNEQFF,TRBJ2-1,NA,TRBV5-1,TRBD2
TGTGCCAGCAACGGTGCCCAAGAGACCCAGTACTTC,CASNGAQETQYF,TRBJ2-5,NA,TRBV6-6,NA
TGTGCCAGCAGAAGACTAGCGGGAGACAATGAGCAGTTCTTC,CASRRLAGDNEQFF,TRBJ2-1,NA,TRBV2,TRBD2
TGCGCCAGCAGCCGGGCGACAGGGTTGAGAACTGAAGCTTTCTTT,CASSRATGLRTEAFF,TRBJ1-1,NA,TRBV4-3,TRBD1
TGTGCCAGCAGCCTCTTAGCGGGAACCTACAATGAGCAGTTCTTC,CASSLLAGTYNEQFF,TRBJ2-1,few,TRBV7-3,TRBD2
TGTGCCAGTAGTATAGTCCCCGGGACAGGTAGCGGGACCCCGCGGAGGGGGGAGCTGTTTTTT,CASSIVPGTGSGTPRRGELFF,TRBJ2-2,NA,TRBV19,NA
TGTGCCAGCAGCTCCCGGGACAGGAGCACAGATACGCAGTATTTT,CASSSRDRSTDTQYF,TRBJ2-3,NA,TRBV5-4,TRBD1
TGCGCCAGCAGCCCGAGGACTAGCGGGAGTACAGATACGCAGTATTTT,CASSPRTSGSTDTQYF,TRBJ2-3,NA,TRBV4-3,TRBD2
TGTGCCAGTAGTATAGTCGGACTAGCGGGAGGAAGGGGATACAATGAGCAGTTCTTC,CASSIVGLAGGRGYNEQFF,TRBJ2-1,NA,TRBV19,TRBD2
TGTGCCAGCAGCTTAGCGCGGGCCGGGGAGCTGTTTTTT,CASSLARAGELFF,TRBJ2-2,NA,TRBV7-2,NA
TGCGCCAGCAGCCTACGGGTCGCGGGCAGTGCTAACTATGGCTACACCTTC,CASSLRVAGSANYGYTF,TRBJ1-2,NA,TRBV11-3,NA
TGTGCCAGCAGCTTGGCGGGTAGCGGAATCGGGGAGCTGTTTTTT,CASSLAGSGIGELFF,TRBJ2-2,NA,TRBV5-6,NA
TGTGCCAGCAGCGTAGGGGCTAGCGGGACAGATACGCAGTATTTT,CASSVGASGTDTQYF,TRBJ2-3,NA,TRBV9,TRBD2
TGCAGCGTTGTGGGACAGAATAATGAAAAACTGTTTTTT,CSVVGQNNEKLFF,TRBJ1-4,NA,TRBV29-1,TRBD1
TGCAGCGTTGAAGATGGGAGCGGGAGAGGGGCAGATACGCAGTATTTT,CSVEDGSGRGADTQYF,TRBJ2-3,NA,TRBV29-1,TRBD2
TGTGCCAGCAGGACAGAAAACACAGATACGCAGTATTTT,CASRTENTDTQYF,TRBJ2-3,NA,TRBV27,NA
TGTGCCAGCAGTTTATGGACCCCAGACAGCTACGAGCAGTACTTC,CASSLWTPDSYEQYF,TRBJ2-7,NA,TRBV28,NA
TGTGCCATCAGTGCCGGGGGACCTAGCACAGATACGCAGTATTTT,CAISAGGPSTDTQYF,TRBJ2-3,NA,TRBV10-3,NA
TGTGCCAGCTCACCATCCCGCACAGGGGGCACTGAAGCTTTCTTT,CASSPSRTGGTEAFF,TRBJ1-1,NA,TRBV18,TRBD1
TGCGCCAGCAGCCAAGCATGGACTAGCGGTTTAGATACGCAGTATTTT,CASSQAWTSGLDTQYF,TRBJ2-3,NA,TRBV4-3,TRBD2